A single sample is the source of the 27 T cell receptor beta chains below, sequenced in a study of T cells in Graves' hyperthyroidism and ophthalmopathy. TCR beta CDR3 sequences were amplified from RNA transcripts. First-round RT-PCR with HTBI primers amplified the TCR CDR3 region. TCRdb processed the multiplex PCR reads anew with MiXCR; each CDR3 protein has one entry. The sample records about 610,000 distinct CDR3 sequences, about a sixth being singletons. Sequencing was carried out using blood. These TCRs come from a woman between 40 and 50 years old with Graves' ophthalmopathy.

This clonotype appeared many times. CDR3 protein: CASSRGLPTTSEQYF. The CDR3, as DNA: TGTGCCAGCAGTAGGGGACTACCAACTACTAGCGAGCAGTACTTC. The chain has TRBV28 and TRBJ2-7; 7 bases match TRBD2. Trimming removed 5 bases from V and 6 bases from J; junction bases left unmatched: 13. CDR1 is MDHEN and CDR2 is SYDVKM in the germline V gene. The CDR3 is made up of 15 amino acids.

This clonotype was observed at least ten times. V is TRBV7-6 and J is TRBJ2-1, with 14 bases identical to TRBD2. V lost 4 bases to trimming and J lost 8 bases; unmatched junction nucleotides: 4. This CDR3 comprises 15 residues. Per germline, CDR1 SGHVS and CDR2 FNYEAQ. This CDR3 reads CASSYGTSGSHEQFF. DNA for the CDR3: TGTGCCAGCAGCTATGGGACTAGCGGGAGCCATGAGCAGTTCTTC. The whole variable domain, filled in from reference TRBV7-6 and TRBJ2-1, reads GAGVSQSPRYKVTKRGQDVALRCDPISGHVSLYWYRQALGQGPEFLTYFNYEAQQDKSGLPNDRFSAERPEGSISTLTIQRTEQRDSAMYRCASSYGTSGSHEQFFGPGTRLTVL.

This clonotype came up a few times. The rearrangement links TRBV28 to TRBJ2-7; 8 bases align to TRBD1. With 5 bases clipped from V and 3 bases from J, the junction kept 12 bases outside the gene matches. The CDR3 extends over 16 amino acids. Germline V gene lookup returns CDR1 MDHEN and CDR2 SYDVKM. CDR3 nucleotide sequence: TGTGCCAGCAGTCCCCAAGGGGCAGGGGGCCACTACGAGCAGTACTTC. The encoded protein is CASSPQGAGGHYEQYF. The complete variable domain, with remaining parts taken from reference TRBV28 and TRBJ2-7, reads DVKVTQSSRYLVKRTGEKVFLECVQDMDHENMFWYRQDPGLGLRLIYFSYDVKMKEKGDIPEGYSVSREKKERFSLILESASTNQTSMYLCASSPQGAGGHYEQYFGPGTRLTVT.

The chain couples TRBV2 to TRBJ1-5; the match to TRBD1 covers 10 bases. Germline CDR1 and CDR2: SNHLY and FYNNEI. The J segment lost 9 bases and the V segment lost 5 bases, leaving 7 bases of the junction unmatched. CDR3 length: 14 residues. CDR3 loop: CASSWDRGTWPQHF. DNA for the CDR3: TGTGCCAGCAGTTGGGACAGGGGAACGTGGCCCCAGCATTTT.

This clonotype was found many times. The chain employs TRBV6-5 and TRBJ1-1, with D possibly being TRBD1 (5 bases). This CDR3 is built from 14 residues. V lost 0 bases to trimming and J lost 8 bases, with 13 bases between them. Germline values: CDR1 MNHEY, CDR2 SVGAGI. The CDR3 DNA sequence: TGTGCCAGCAGTTACTCGAGAGGGGTCAGGGAAGCTTTCTTT. Residues: CASSYSRGVREAFF.

The genes are TRBV3-1 and TRBJ1-3; D is uncertain. V lost 1 base to trimming and J lost 0 bases, with 4 bases between them. The CDR3 covers 14 residues. Germline loops: CDR1 LGHDT, CDR2 YNNKEL (reference sequence). The CDR3 DNA sequence: TGTGCCAGCAGCCAAGGAAGCTCTGGAAACACCATATATTTT. This encodes CASSQGSSGNTIYF.

This clonotype was seen many times. The V call is TRBV28, the J call TRBJ2-7; D gene unclear. The length of the CDR3 is 14 residues. The germline CDR1 and CDR2 sequences are MDHEN and SYDVKM. The V end lost 7 bases, the J end lost 0 bases, and 13 bases lay between the germline ends. The CDR3 protein is CASTPTWVSYEQYF. The CDR3 DNA reads TGTGCCAGCACTCCTACCTGGGTCTCCTACGAGCAGTACTTC.

A single count supports this clonotype. V is TRBV2 and J is TRBJ1-5; no clear D gene. V was clipped by 4 bases and J by 3 bases, with 16 bases between them. The germline V gene has CDR1 SNHLY and CDR2 FYNNEI. There are 16 residues in the CDR3. The DNA of the CDR3 is TGTGCCAGCAGTGTCAACGGACCCACCAACAATCAGCCCCAGCATTTT. Encoded protein: CASSVNGPTNNQPQHF.

This clonotype was seen at least ten times. The chain uses TRBV13 and TRBJ2-3; 10 bases agree with TRBD2. CDR1 is PRHDT, CDR2 FYEKMQ, per germline (reference sequence). The CDR3 sequence is 16 residues long. Germline trimming cut 5 bases from V and 8 bases from J; bases unmatched to any gene: 13. The CDR3 DNA is TGTGCCAGCAGCGCTTTAGCGGGAGGACCCTTAGGTACGCAGTATTTT. This gives the protein CASSALAGGPLGTQYF.

This clonotype has at least ten counts. The rearrangement uses TRBV27 and TRBJ2-7, with D possibly matching TRBD2 (5 bases). The V end lost 3 bases, the J end lost 2 bases, and 11 bases lay between the germline ends. This CDR3 region has 14 residues. Germline loops: CDR1 MNHEY, CDR2 SMNVEV (reference sequence). DNA of the CDR3: TGTGCCAGCAGTTTGTTCCCTAGCCCCTACGAGCAGTACTTC. It is translated as CASSLFPSPYEQYF.

The chain carries TRBV7-9 and TRBJ2-3; D unresolved. The CDR3 is 15 amino acids. CDR1 and CDR2 (germline): SEHNR, FQNEAQ (reference sequence). V lost 8 bases to trimming and J lost 0 bases, with 15 bases between them. CDR3: CASGRQAFSTDTQYF. For the CDR3, the DNA is TGTGCCAGCGGCCGCCAGGCTTTCAGCACAGATACGCAGTATTTT.

The chain has TRBV24-1 and TRBJ1-6, with D uncertain. The CDR3 covers 15 residues. Between the trimmed V and J ends, which lost 6 bases and 9 bases, there was a span of 17 bases. Looked up from germline, CDR1 is KGHDR and CDR2 is SFDVKD. In nucleotides, the CDR3 is TGTGCCACCAGTTTGACACTCGATAGGTGTTCACCCCTCCACTTT. It encodes CATSLTLDRCSPLHF.

There are a few counts of this clonotype. V usage is TRBV28 and J usage is TRBJ1-5; possible D gene TRBD1, 5 bases. The CDR3 loop spans 15 amino acids. Germline-derived CDR1 and CDR2 are MDHEN and SYDVKM. V shed 1 base and J shed 5 bases, with 12 bases lying between them. The CDR3 DNA sequence: TGTGCCAGCAGTTTATCCGGGGGAGGTTATCAGCCCCAGCATTTT. Translated, it gives CASSLSGGGYQPQHF.

This clonotype showed up many times. The chain couples TRBV3-1 to TRBJ1-5; D uncertain. Germline lookup yields CDR1 LGHDT and CDR2 YNNKEL (reference sequence). The V and J ends lost 0 bases and 3 bases respectively, with 6 bases between them. The CDR3 totals 14 residues. The CDR3 is CASSQEGNNQPQHF. In nucleotides, the CDR3 is TGTGCCAGCAGCCAAGAGGGGAACAATCAGCCCCAGCATTTT. Full variable domain (missing parts from reference TRBV3-1 and TRBJ1-5): DTAVSQTPKYLVTQMGNDKSIKCEQNLGHDTMYWYKQDSKKFLKIMFSYNNKELIINETVPNRFSPKSPDKAHLNLHINSLELGDSAVYFCASSQEGNNQPQHFGDGTRLSIL.

This clonotype was detected ten times or more. The gene calls are TRBV20-1 and TRBJ2-1; D is perhaps TRBD1 (5 bases). Deletions cut 6 bases from V and 3 bases from J, with 15 bases between. This CDR3 region has 14 residues. Germline loops: CDR1 DFQATT, CDR2 SNEGSKA (reference sequence). This CDR3 reads CSATIRVYYNEQFF. CDR3 in DNA: TGCAGTGCCACAATCAGGGTTTACTACAATGAGCAGTTCTTC.

The sample holds a few counts of this clonotype. DNA for the CDR3: TGTGCCAGCAGCTTAGCGTATAACAGGGACACTGAAGCTTTCTTT. Protein: CASSLAYNRDTEAFF. This chain joins TRBV7-2 and TRBJ1-1; D might be TRBD1 (6 bases). This CDR3 has 15 amino acids. The V end was cut by 0 bases, the J end by 3 bases, with 11 bases between. Germline CDR1 reads SGHTA; CDR2 reads FQGNSA.

There are many counts of this clonotype. The chain uses TRBV30 and TRBJ2-7; TRBD1 matches at 7 bases. The CDR3 has 13 amino acids. Unmatched junction bases numbered 3, after V lost 4 bases and J lost 0 bases. Looked up from germline, CDR1 is GTSNPN and CDR2 is SVGIG (reference sequence). The CDR3 DNA reads as TGTGCCTGGATGGGACAGAGCTCCTACGAGCAGTACTTC. This codes for CAWMGQSSYEQYF.

This clonotype was seen many times. V gene TRBV6-1 combines with J gene TRBJ1-1, with D tentatively TRBD1 (6 bases). The germline V gene encodes CDR1 MNHNS and CDR2 SASEGT. Deletions cut 3 bases from V and 3 bases from J, with 11 bases between. The CDR3 is made up of 14 amino acids. CDR3 residues: CASSDPTGYTEAFF. The CDR3 bases are TGTGCCAGCAGTGACCCGACAGGTTACACTGAAGCTTTCTTT.

Regarding this clonotype: At one end the junction does not follow the germline gene, possibly because of a read error. J is TRBJ2-1 and V is TRBV7-2, with TRBD2 identical over 8 bases. The germline gives CDR1 SGHTA, CDR2 FQGNSA. The CDR3 runs 17 residues. The CDR3 bases are TGTGCCAGCAGATACGGGGGGGGGGGGACCAGGAGGTCTGAGCTGTTCTTC. This translates into CASRYGGGGTRRSELFF.

The table lists this clonotype with many counts. The CDR3: CASSWTSGAQETQYF. The CDR3 region has the DNA TGTGCCAGCAGTTGGACTAGCGGGGCCCAAGAGACCCAGTACTTC. The chain carries TRBV12-3 or TRBV12-4 and TRBJ2-5, with 12 positions matching TRBD2. The ends lost 4 bases at V and 1 base at J; junction bases unmatched: 1. There are 15 residues in the CDR3.

V usage is TRBV4-2 and J usage is TRBJ1-5; D unclear. Looked up from germline, CDR1 is LGHNA and CDR2 is YNFKEQ. Trimming stripped 0 bases from V and 0 bases from J, with 3 bases between. CDR3 size: 14 residues. The DNA for the CDR3 is TGTGCCAGCAGCCAAGAGAATAGCAATCAGCCCCAGCATTTT. This encodes CASSQENSNQPQHF.

Turning to this clonotype: The germline gene is not matched at one end of the junction; a read error may be the cause. This chain connects TRBV5-1 to TRBJ2-6, with TRBD2 as a possible D gene (6 bases). Germline V gene sequence: CDR1 SGHRS, CDR2 YFSETQ. CDR3 length: 15 amino acids. The CDR3 DNA follows: TGCGCCAGCAGCCTCGGGAGCTATGGGGCCAACGTCCCGACTTTC. This translates into CASSLGSYGANVPTF.

This clonotype appeared a few times. Compared with germline, one end of the junction differs, possibly owing to a read error. The chain is built from TRBV19 and TRBJ1-5; 7 positions match TRBD1. CDR1 and CDR2 (germline): LNHDA, SQIVND (reference sequence). The length of the CDR3 is 15 residues. The CDR3 DNA is TGTGCCAGTAGTATGGGAGGGGACAGCAATCGGCCCCAGCATTTT. This codes for CASSMGGDSNRPQHF. Full variable domain (missing parts from reference TRBV19 and TRBJ1-5): DGGITQSPKYLFRKEGQNVTLSCEQNLNHDAMYWYRQDPGQGLRLIYYSQIVNDFQKGDIAEGYSVSREKKESFPLTVTSAQKNPTAFYLCASSMGGDSNRPQHFGDGTRLSIL.

This clonotype was counted many times. V gene TRBV27 combines with J gene TRBJ2-1; 11 positions match TRBD2. Per germline, CDR1 MNHEY and CDR2 SMNVEV (reference sequence). Unmatched junction bases numbered 6, after V lost 4 bases and J lost 4 bases. The CDR3 runs 16 residues. The CDR3 here is CASSWRASGGYNEQFF. Written as DNA, the CDR3 is TGTGCCAGCAGTTGGCGGGCTAGCGGGGGGTACAATGAGCAGTTCTTC.

At least ten counts were recorded for this clonotype. The gene calls are TRBV2 and TRBJ2-4, with D perhaps matching TRBD1 (6 bases). The CDR3 runs 17 residues. Looked up from germline, CDR1 is SNHLY and CDR2 is FYNNEI. The V and J ends lost 1 base and 2 bases respectively, with 15 bases between them. The CDR3 loop reads CASSEEKGVAPKNIQYF. The CDR3 coding sequence is TGTGCCAGCAGTGAAGAGAAGGGGGTGGCTCCCAAAAACATTCAGTACTTC.

This clonotype was seen a few times. The chain joins TRBV6-5 to TRBJ2-2; the match to TRBD2 covers 9 bases. The CDR3 contains 16 residues. V shed 4 bases and J 4 bases; nucleotides not matched to a gene: 7. Germline CDR1 is MNHEY and CDR2 is SVGAGI. The CDR3 DNA reads as TGTGCCAGCAGTTTCGGAGGACTAGCGACCACCGGGGAGCTGTTTTTT. This translates into CASSFGGLATTGELFF.

This clonotype was seen repeatedly, ten times or more. The chain's CDR3 is CATSEIGGGEKLFF. CDR3 coding DNA: TGTGCCACCTCCGAAATAGGAGGGGGGGAAAAACTGTTTTTT. The chain has TRBV15 and TRBJ1-4; a weak D match, TRBD1 (6 bases). V shed 8 bases and J shed 8 bases, with 18 bases lying between them. This CDR3 has 14 residues. Germline lookup yields CDR1 LNHNV and CDR2 YYDKDF (reference sequence).